One and the same sample provided the 28 T cell receptor beta chains below, sequenced in a study of response to subunit inactivated influenza vaccine. TCRdb fed the RT-PCR reads into MiXCR, producing one record per CDR3 protein. The sample consists of 500,000 to 700,000 distinct CDR3 sequences, under 30% of them appearing once. This same sample was also part of a study on T cells expressing NK-cell markers. That paper notes: It was by 5'RACE template switching with UMIs that TCR beta cDNA was made.

The sample here was CD4+ T cells sorted from PBMCs, taken about 13 days after vaccination. These receptors were obtained from a man aged 50 to 59 who received an inactivated influenza vaccine.

The chain has TRBV12-3 or TRBV12-4 and TRBJ1-5; D gene ambiguous. This CDR3 spans 13 amino acids. The V end was cut by 0 bases, the J end by 6 bases, with 6 bases between. The CDR3 here is CASSLANSQPQHF. CDR3 nucleotide sequence: TGTGCCAGCAGTTTAGCAAACAGTCAGCCCCAGCATTTT.

Notes on this clonotype: A single base separates this from a much larger clone, so it may be a read error. V and J are TRBV7-9 and TRBJ2-2; no clear D. The CDR3 has 14 amino acids. V gave up 3 bases and J gave up 6 bases, with 11 bases separating them. Germline V gene lookup returns CDR1 SEHNR and CDR2 FQNEAQ (reference sequence). The CDR3 region has the DNA TGTGCCAGCAGCTTGGGCCTTAACGCCGGGGAGCTGTTTTTT. Translation: CASSLGLNAGELFF.

V is TRBV7-6 and J is TRBJ2-7; 8 positions match TRBD2. Trimming at V came to 1 base and at J to 4 bases, leaving 12 bases not matched to a gene. The germline V gene has CDR1 SGHVS and CDR2 FNYEAQ. This CDR3 is 17 amino acids long. The DNA of the CDR3 is TGTGCCAGCAGCTTAGAGGGAGGGAGCGGGAGAAGTTACGAGCAGTACTTC. It translates to CASSLEGGSGRSYEQYF.

This clonotype was picked up a small number of times. The chain combines TRBV7-2 with TRBJ1-3; D is ambiguous. The CDR3 length is 14 residues. Trimming stripped 0 bases from V and 0 bases from J, with 3 bases between. Germline lookup yields CDR1 SGHTA and CDR2 FQGNSA. The CDR3 DNA reads TGTGCCAGCAGCTTAGCCACCTCTGGAAACACCATATATTTT. Protein product: CASSLATSGNTIYF.

The chain couples TRBV20-1 to TRBJ2-1; 13 bases are a match to TRBD2. This CDR3 is built from 14 residues. Per the germline V gene, CDR1 is DFQATT and CDR2 is SNEGSKA (reference sequence). The V gene end was trimmed by 6 bases and the J gene end by 6 bases; junction bases not matched to a gene: 5. DNA for the CDR3: TGCAGTGCCTCTACTAGCGGGGGGGTCAATGAGCAGTTCTTC. Translated: CSASTSGGVNEQFF.

This clonotype was seen many times. The chain joins TRBV12-3 or TRBV12-4 to TRBJ1-2; D is perhaps TRBD1 (6 bases). V was shortened by 5 bases and J by 1 base, with 14 bases between the two germline ends. The CDR3 consists of 15 residues. As DNA, the CDR3 is TGTGCCAGCAGTACCCAGACAGGAGTTAACTATGGCTACACCTTC. Translated, it gives CASSTQTGVNYGYTF.

In this sample, this clonotype turned up many times. This chain uses TRBV5-8 with TRBJ2-1; 8 bases are a match to TRBD2. From germline, CDR1 is SGHTS and CDR2 YDEGEE. The length of the CDR3 is 13 residues. V lost 4 bases, J lost 7 bases, and 4 bases stayed unmatched. The CDR3 nucleotides read TGTGCCAGCAGCCACTTAGCGGGAAATGAGCAGTTCTTC. Translating it yields CASSHLAGNEQFF.

This CDR3 reads CASSPLPTWDYNEQFF. CDR3 DNA sequence: TGTGCCAGCAGCCCACTGCCGACCTGGGACTACAATGAGCAGTTCTTC. The rearrangement links TRBV7-3 to TRBJ2-1; D unresolved. V was cut by 5 bases and J by 3 bases, with 17 bases left in between. Germline values: CDR1 SGHTA, CDR2 FQGTGA. This CDR3 is built from 16 residues.

The table lists this clonotype with a few counts. V gene TRBV20-1 combines with J gene TRBJ1-6; 9 nucleotides agree with TRBD1. Trimming cost V 5 bases and J 9 bases; bases outside gene matches: 8. CDR1 is DFQATT, CDR2 SNEGSKA, per germline (reference sequence). The CDR3 sequence is 14 residues long. CDR3 loop: CSARTGQGSSPLHF. Here the CDR3 DNA reads TGCAGTGCTCGAACGGGACAGGGAAGTTCACCCCTCCACTTT.

This clonotype was found once. The chain couples TRBV5-1 to TRBJ2-2, with D possibly TRBD2 on 6 matching bases. Per germline, CDR1 SGHRS and CDR2 YFSETQ. Trimming stripped 2 bases from V and 5 bases from J, with 13 bases between. This CDR3 is built from 15 residues. This CDR3 is CASSFGGTGTGELFF. DNA of the CDR3: TGCGCCAGCAGCTTCGGGGGTACGGGAACCGGGGAGCTGTTTTTT.

This chain joins TRBV12-3 or TRBV12-4 and TRBJ2-2; 7 positions match TRBD1. This CDR3 is built from 14 residues. The junction had 5 bases not matched to a gene; V was cut back by 6 bases and J by 4 bases. The CDR3 nucleotides are TGTGCCAGCAGGGGGACAGCGTCCACCGGGGAGCTGTTTTTT. This gives the protein CASRGTASTGELFF.

This clonotype has a handful of counts. This chain uses TRBV20-1 with TRBJ2-3; D may be TRBD2 (6 bases). Germline assignment: CDR1 DFQATT and CDR2 SNEGSKA (reference sequence). V was cut by 3 bases and J by 1 base, with 11 bases left in between. The CDR3 has 14 residues. This chain's CDR3 is CSARGRDRTDTQYF. In DNA form, the CDR3 reads TGCAGTGCTAGGGGGCGGGACCGCACAGATACGCAGTATTTT.

The CDR3, as DNA: TGCGCCAGCAGCTTGGAGAGTAGCAATGAGCAGTTCTTC. This sequence encodes CASSLESSNEQFF. The chain employs TRBV5-1 and TRBJ2-1, with unresolved D. Germline-derived CDR1 and CDR2 are SGHRS and YFSETQ. The CDR3 totals 13 residues. Deletions cut 0 bases from V and 6 bases from J, with 7 bases between.

This clonotype turned up a few times. The chain uses TRBV7-2 and TRBJ2-7, with a weak D call TRBD2 (7 bases). Trimming stripped 5 bases from V and 4 bases from J, with 15 bases between. The CDR3 totals 14 residues. Germline values: CDR1 SGHTA, CDR2 FQGNSA. DNA of the CDR3: TGTGCCAGCAGCCCGACAGGCGGGGGATACGAGCAGTACTTC. As protein: CASSPTGGGYEQYF.

This clonotype was seen at least ten times. The chain recombines TRBV28 with TRBJ2-1; D is perhaps TRBD1 or TRBD2 (5 bases each). V lost 3 bases to trimming and J lost 10 bases, with 13 bases between them. Germline V CDR1 and CDR2: MDHEN, SYDVKM. The CDR3 covers 13 residues. For the CDR3, the DNA is TGTGCCAGCAGTTTCTGGGGGAAAGGGGAGCAGTTCTTC. This encodes CASSFWGKGEQFF.

The chain employs TRBV20-1 and TRBJ2-1; maybe TRBD1 (5 bases). The germline V gene encodes CDR1 DFQATT and CDR2 SNEGSKA (reference sequence). Trimming took 6 bases from V and 5 from J, leaving 11 bases between them. The CDR3 is 12 residues long. The CDR3 spells CSALDKHNEQFF. The CDR3 bases are TGCAGTGCCCTGGACAAACACAATGAGCAGTTCTTC.

The CDR3 sequence: CASRGTSESYNEQFF. In DNA, the CDR3 is TGTGCCAGCAGAGGGACTAGCGAGTCCTACAATGAGCAGTTCTTC. The chain links TRBV3-1 to TRBJ2-1; 10 bases agree with TRBD2. V trimming: 6 bases; J trimming: 1 base; junction bases outside the gene matches: 3. The CDR3 runs to 15 residues. Germline V CDR1 and CDR2: LGHDT, YNNKEL (reference sequence).

V usage is TRBV27 and J usage is TRBJ2-1, with TRBD2 identical over 10 bases. Germline V gene sequence: CDR1 MNHEY, CDR2 SMNVEV (reference sequence). J lost 0 bases, V lost 2 bases, and 7 bases had no gene match. The CDR3 contains 18 residues. The CDR3 spells CASSLLAGARSSYNEQFF. The CDR3 DNA follows: TGTGCCAGCAGTTTACTAGCGGGAGCGCGGAGCTCCTACAATGAGCAGTTCTTC.

The V call is TRBV19, the J call TRBJ2-5; tentatively, D is TRBD2 (5 bases). V was shortened by 10 bases and J by 3 bases, with 15 bases between the two germline ends. From germline, CDR1 is LNHDA and CDR2 SQIVND (reference sequence). There are 13 residues in the CDR3. CDR3 nucleotide sequence: TGTGCCACCCCAAGGGAGAGGGAAGAGACCCAGTACTTC. Its translation: CATPREREETQYF.

This clonotype was observed a handful of times. The chain is built from TRBV5-8 and TRBJ2-3, with TRBD2 matching over 7 bases. This CDR3 region has 14 residues. CDR1 and CDR2 from the germline V gene are SGHTS and YDEGEE. V lost 0 bases to trimming and J lost 6 bases; unmatched junction nucleotides: 4. The CDR3 sequence is CASSLGLAVDTQYF. The CDR3 nucleotides read TGTGCCAGCAGCTTGGGACTAGCCGTGGATACGCAGTATTTT.

This chain links TRBV20-1 with TRBJ2-5; 7 nucleotides agree with TRBD1. Germline assignment: CDR1 DFQATT and CDR2 SNEGSKA (reference sequence). Unmatched junction bases numbered 11, after V lost 3 bases and J lost 4 bases. The CDR3 runs to 15 residues. CDR3 region: CSASGDSRRIETQYF. DNA for the CDR3: TGCAGTGCTAGCGGGGACAGCAGAAGGATAGAGACCCAGTACTTC.

This clonotype was detected a few times. The chain is built from TRBV11-2 and TRBJ2-2, with D perhaps TRBD2 (6 bases). The CDR3 is 18 residues long. V shed 5 bases and J shed 0 bases, with 19 bases lying between them. Germline assignment: CDR1 SGHAT and CDR2 FQNNGV. CDR3 bases: TGTGCCAGCAGCCCCAAATCGTGGGACTCCGCGAACACCGGGGAGCTGTTTTTT. Residues: CASSPKSWDSANTGELFF.

The chain joins TRBV14 to TRBJ2-7; no definite D call. Looked up from germline, CDR1 is SGHDN and CDR2 is FVKESK. The CDR3 covers 18 residues. The ends were cut back, 0 bases at V and 4 bases at J, with 22 bases in the middle. The CDR3 protein is CASSQDRRRLDARYEQYF. The CDR3 region has the DNA TGTGCCAGCAGCCAAGATCGACGACGTCTAGACGCACGATACGAGCAGTACTTC.

V is TRBV9 and J is TRBJ2-1; TRBD1 is a possible D gene (6 bases). V lost 0 bases to trimming and J lost 9 bases, with 16 bases between them. Per the germline V gene, CDR1 is SGDLS and CDR2 is YYNGEE. The length of the CDR3 is 15 residues. The CDR3 nucleotides read TGTGCCAGCAGCGTAGAGGTGACAGGTAAAGGTGAGCAGTTCTTC. This codes for CASSVEVTGKGEQFF.

V gene TRBV7-8 combines with J gene TRBJ2-2; D may be TRBD2 (7 bases). The ends were cut back, 0 bases at V and 4 bases at J, with 18 bases in the middle. Germline CDR1 is SGHVS and CDR2 is FQNEAQ. This CDR3 is 18 amino acids long. The CDR3 DNA sequence: TGTGCCAGCAGCTTAGCTCGCTATGCGGGGGCGACCACCGGGGAGCTGTTTTTT. Protein sequence: CASSLARYAGATTGELFF.

This clonotype was seen more than once but under ten times. The chain uses TRBV29-1 and TRBJ1-5, with TRBD1 as a possible D gene (6 bases). There are 14 residues in the CDR3. Germline-derived CDR1 and CDR2 are SQVTM and ANQGSEA. Between the trimmed V and J ends, which lost 6 bases and 3 bases, there was a span of 15 bases. Here the CDR3 DNA reads TGCAGCGTCAGCTCAGGGGCGGTCAATCAGCCCCAGCATTTT. This sequence encodes CSVSSGAVNQPQHF.

There are a few counts of this clonotype. The chain employs TRBV10-3 and TRBJ1-2, with 7 bases that match TRBD1. The CDR3 contains 14 residues. J was trimmed by 8 bases and V by 3 bases; bases with no gene match: 9. Germline V lookup: CDR1 ENHRY, CDR2 SYGVKD. Here the CDR3 reads CAISERQGEAGYTF. The CDR3 DNA sequence: TGTGCCATCAGTGAACGACAGGGAGAAGCAGGCTACACCTTC.

This clonotype was observed many times. The rearrangement links TRBV5-5 to TRBJ2-1, with TRBD2 as a possible D gene (6 bases). The CDR3 is made up of 14 amino acids. Germline V lookup: CDR1 SGHKS, CDR2 YYEKEE (reference sequence). The V and J ends lost 0 bases and 7 bases respectively, with 11 bases between them. CDR3 DNA sequence: TGTGCCAGCAGCTTGGCCCCTCTAGCGAATGAGCAGTTCTTC. Its protein product is CASSLAPLANEQFF.